This T cell receptor (beta chain) was sequenced for a study of Graves' ophthalmopathy and Graves' hyperthyroidism. Whole-study context: Investigators collected peripheral blood at initial diagnosis, before any treatment was given. Study results and limitations: For separating ophthalmopathy from stable hyperthyroidism, a 13-signature model gave around 86% sensitivity and roughly 83% specificity.

Transcripts of RNA were the source for amplifying TCR beta CDR3 regions. HTBI primers served in a first-round RT-PCR, which a second-round multiplex PCR followed. Using its own MiXCR run on the multiplex PCR reads, TCRdb lists one record per CDR3 protein. The table records around 600,000 distinct CDR3 sequences, about 40% of them present only once. Germline assignment: CDR1 ENHRY and CDR2 SYGVKD. V dropped 10 bases and J dropped 5; count of bases not matched to a gene: 10. The CDR3 has 14 residues. In regard to this clonotype: Its antigen remains unknown.

Other autoimmune diseases, uncontrolled infections, pregnancy or lactation led to the exclusion of patients. The authors isolated PBMCs from over 7.5 ml of fresh peripheral blood. Material for sequencing was peripheral blood. This sequence originates from an adult man with Graves' ophthalmopathy. The chain is built from TRBV10-3 and TRBJ2-3; TRBD1 matches 9 bases. Here the CDR3 DNA reads TGTGCCACCATTTTGGGACAGGGTCGAGATACGCAGTATTTT. Its translation is CATILGQGRDTQYF.